The 32 T cell receptor beta chains listed next were all sequenced from one sample in a study of blood T cell repertoires in COVID-19. TCRdb keeps only in-frame clones here, not all; method: immunoSEQ multiplex PCR. Found here are fewer than 350,000 clones, 80% to 90% of them singletons; the top ten hold approximately 12%. Specimen: peripheral blood. The source of these receptors is a woman under 40 with COVID-19, enrolled during active disease.

The chain employs TRBV28 and TRBJ1-6, with a weak D call TRBD1 (5 bases). V lost 5 bases, J lost 2 bases, and 16 bases lay in between. Looked up from germline, CDR1 is MDHEN and CDR2 is SYDVKM. CDR3 length: 17 residues. The CDR3 reads CASSPGGGAAYNSPLHF. The CDR3 region has the DNA TGTGCCAGCAGTCCCGGAGGAGGGGCCGCCTATAATTCACCCCTCCACTTT.

This chain connects TRBV12-3 or TRBV12-4 to TRBJ2-7, with TRBD1 matching 8 bases. The CDR3 has 13 residues. With 4 bases clipped from V and 7 bases from J, the junction kept 6 bases outside the gene matches. The CDR3 sequence is CASSSQGAREQYF. CDR3 DNA: TGTGCCAGCAGTTCGCAGGGGGCACGGGAGCAGTACTTC.

The V and J genes are TRBV2 and TRBJ2-2; D is uncertain. Looked up from germline, CDR1 is SNHLY and CDR2 is FYNNEI. V gave up 5 bases and J gave up 0 bases, with 4 bases separating them. The CDR3 loop spans 13 amino acids. The CDR3 loop reads CASSLSNTGELFF. DNA of the CDR3: TGTGCCAGCAGTTTATCGAACACCGGGGAGCTGTTTTTT. Based on the CDR3 plus reference TRBV2 and TRBJ2-2, the full variable domain is EPEVTQTPSHQVTQMGQEVILRCVPISNHLYFYWYRQILGQKVEFLVSFYNNEISEKSEIFDDQFSVERPDGSNFTLKIRSTKLEDSAMYFCASSLSNTGELFFGEGSRLTVL.

The genes are TRBV19 and TRBJ1-6; maybe TRBD1 (6 bases). V lost 7 bases to trimming and J lost 6 bases, with 19 bases between them. This CDR3 region has 16 residues. The germline V gene has CDR1 LNHDA and CDR2 SQIVND (reference sequence). Here the CDR3 DNA reads TGTGCCAGTACCACCGTTTGGGGGCAGGGTAATTCACCCCTCCACTTT. It translates to CASTTVWGQGNSPLHF.

This clone was detected a few times. V usage is TRBV7-2 and J usage is TRBJ1-2, with D hard to call. Trimming shortened V by 8 bases and J by 8 bases, and 15 bases separated the two germline ends. The CDR3 extends over 12 amino acids. Germline V gene sequence: CDR1 SGHTA, CDR2 FQGNSA. The CDR3 sequence: CASDQRARGYTF. DNA of the CDR3: TGTGCCAGCGACCAGCGGGCGCGAGGCTACACCTTC.

The V gene is TRBV6-5, the J gene TRBJ2-1; TRBD2 aligns across 9 bases. V lost 4 bases to trimming and J lost 1 base; unmatched junction nucleotides: 2. CDR1 is MNHEY, CDR2 SVGAGI, per germline. The CDR3 has 15 residues. CDR3 DNA: TGTGCCAGCAGTTCCAGCGGGGGGTCCTACAATGAGCAGTTCTTC. The encoded protein is CASSSSGGSYNEQFF.

The chain joins TRBV28 to TRBJ1-2; 8 nucleotides line up with TRBD1. With 3 bases clipped from V and 4 bases from J, the junction kept 7 bases outside the gene matches. This CDR3 is 15 amino acids long. Germline CDR1 is MDHEN and CDR2 is SYDVKM. CDR3 bases: TGTGCCAGCAGTTTTCAGGGGGCAGGTCGCTATGGCTACACCTTC. This codes for CASSFQGAGRYGYTF.

The chain couples TRBV7-9 to TRBJ2-2; 8 bases are a match to TRBD1. V was clipped by 4 bases and J by 1 base; unmatched bases: 14. The CDR3 is 19 amino acids. CDR1 and CDR2 from the germline V gene are SEHNR and FQNEAQ (reference sequence). The CDR3 loop reads CASSSVWRRDRRNTGELFF. CDR3 DNA: TGTGCCAGCAGCTCCGTGTGGCGGAGGGACAGGAGGAACACCGGGGAGCTGTTTTTT.

The gene calls are TRBV2 and TRBJ2-1, with 13 positions matching TRBD2. The trim removed 6 bases at V and 0 bases at J, leaving 5 bases unmatched. This CDR3 contains 17 residues. Germline CDR1 reads SNHLY; CDR2 reads FYNNEI. CDR3 nucleotide sequence: TGTGCCAGCAGGGGGACTAGCGGGGCCACCTCCTACAATGAGCAGTTCTTC. Translated, it gives CASRGTSGATSYNEQFF.

The V call is TRBV5-1, the J call TRBJ1-2; 8 nucleotides align to TRBD1. The CDR3 sequence is 17 residues long. Trimming removed 4 bases from V and 4 bases from J; junction bases left unmatched: 15. Per germline, CDR1 SGHRS and CDR2 YFSETQ. CDR3 nucleotide sequence: TGCGCCAGCAGCCCCTCCAGGGGGCTCTTGGTGACCTATGGCTACACCTTC. As protein: CASSPSRGLLVTYGYTF.

CDR3 DNA: TGTGCCAGCAGTGAGCGGGGGGGATACAATGAGCAGTTCTTC. Its protein product is CASSERGGYNEQFF. The chain employs TRBV6-1 and TRBJ2-1; 9 bases agree with TRBD2. The CDR3 has 14 amino acids. J lost 4 bases, V lost 3 bases, and 1 base had no gene match. CDR1 MNHNS and CDR2 SASEGT come from the germline V gene.

DNA of the CDR3: TGCGCCAGCAGCTTGTCAGGTTCTAACTCCTACAATGAGCAGTTCTTC. Residues: CASSLSGSNSYNEQFF. The chain has TRBV5-1 and TRBJ2-1; no clear D gene. The V and J ends lost 1 base and 0 bases respectively, with 11 bases between them. This CDR3 spans 16 amino acids. Germline V CDR1 and CDR2: SGHRS, YFSETQ.

This rearrangement joins TRBV19 to TRBJ1-2, with no clear D. V dropped 8 bases and J dropped 3 bases, with 7 bases sitting between them. Germline V gene data show CDR1 as LNHDA and CDR2 as SQIVND (reference sequence). This CDR3 spans 11 amino acids. The CDR3 coding sequence is TGTGCCAGTTGGGCTGACTATGGCTACACCTTC. This codes for CASWADYGYTF.

This chain links TRBV18 with TRBJ1-5, with TRBD1 as a possible D gene (6 bases). CDR1 is KGHSH, CDR2 LQKENI, per germline. The V and J ends lost 2 bases and 0 bases respectively, with 11 bases between them. The CDR3 loop spans 16 amino acids. CDR3 residues: CASSPGRGGSNQPQHF. CDR3 nucleotides: TGTGCCAGCTCACCAGGCAGGGGCGGTAGCAATCAGCCCCAGCATTTT.

The V call is TRBV9, the J call TRBJ1-1; D remains ambiguous. CDR1 and CDR2 (germline): SGDLS, YYNGEE. The CDR3 consists of 14 residues. The germline V and J ends were trimmed by 0 bases and 1 base, with 7 bases remaining between them. The CDR3 bases are TGTGCCAGCAGCGTAGCAACCGGGAACACTGAAGCTTTCTTT. Translation gives CASSVATGNTEAFF. The variable domain in full, completed from reference TRBV9 and TRBJ1-1, reads DSGVTQTPKHLITATGQRVTLRCSPRSGDLSVYWYQQSLDQGLQFLIQYYNGEERAKGNILERFSAQQFPDLHSELNLSSLELGDSALYFCASSVATGNTEAFFGQGTRLTVV.

The rearrangement joins TRBV6-6 to TRBJ2-1; TRBD2 matches 9 bases. The CDR3 sequence is 14 residues long. V dropped 8 bases and J dropped 4; count of bases not matched to a gene: 6. The V gene's germline CDR1 is MNHNY and CDR2 SVGAGI (reference sequence). CDR3 nucleotides: TGTGCCAGCGCCAGCGGGGGGCGGTACAATGAGCAGTTCTTC. This encodes CASASGGRYNEQFF.

The chain links TRBV10-1 to TRBJ2-3; 8 bases align to TRBD2. Germline CDR1 is WNHNN and CDR2 is SYGVQD (reference sequence). The length of the CDR3 is 14 residues. J lost 2 bases, V lost 6 bases, and 4 bases had no gene match. CDR3 DNA: TGCGCCAGCAGCGCGGGGGGCTCCACAGATACGCAGTATTTT. It codes for CASSAGGSTDTQYF.

The CDR3 DNA reads as TGTGCCAGCAGCTCTAGCGGGGGCCACAATGAGCAGTTCTTC. This gives the protein CASSSSGGHNEQFF. The V gene is TRBV7-9, the J gene TRBJ2-1, with 10 bases that match TRBD2. J lost 5 bases, V lost 4 bases, and 2 bases had no gene match. The CDR3 consists of 14 residues. CDR1 and CDR2 (germline): SEHNR, FQNEAQ (reference sequence).

The chain combines TRBV7-8 with TRBJ2-2; D remains ambiguous. CDR1 is SGHVS, CDR2 FQNEAQ, per germline. This CDR3 has 15 residues. Trimming left V 4 bases short and J 4 bases short, with 13 bases between. This chain's CDR3 is CASSSDTRPTGELFF. The CDR3 nucleotides read TGTGCCAGCAGCTCCGACACCCGTCCCACCGGGGAGCTGTTTTTT. The whole variable domain, filled in from reference TRBV7-8 and TRBJ2-2, reads GAGVSQSPRYKVAKRGQDVALRCDPISGHVSLFWYQQALGQGPEFLTYFQNEAQLDKSGLPSDRFFAERPEGSVSTLKIQRTQQEDSAVYLCASSSDTRPTGELFFGEGSRLTVL.

CDR3 residues: CSVGKAGGTNEQFF. DNA for the CDR3: TGCAGCGTTGGGAAAGCGGGGGGGACGAATGAGCAGTTCTTC. This rearrangement joins TRBV29-1 to TRBJ2-1, with 10 bases lining up with TRBD2. Germline V gene sequence: CDR1 SQVTM, CDR2 ANQGSEA. V lost 4 bases, J lost 7 bases, and 7 bases stayed unmatched. CDR3 size: 14 residues.

The chain uses TRBV6-6 and TRBJ1-2; 8 nucleotides line up with TRBD1. The CDR3 covers 13 residues. The junction had 3 bases not matched to a gene; V was cut back by 6 bases and J by 3 bases. From germline, CDR1 is MNHNY and CDR2 SVGAGI (reference sequence). CDR3 nucleotide sequence: TGTGCCAGCAGCCTGGGACAGGACTATGGCTACACCTTC. Its translation: CASSLGQDYGYTF.

The chain carries TRBV5-1 and TRBJ2-7; 12 nucleotides line up with TRBD2. Trimming took 2 bases from V and 5 from J; bases not matched to a gene: 5. The CDR3 covers 15 residues. In germline, CDR1 is SGHRS, CDR2 YFSETQ. In nucleotides, the CDR3 is TGCGCCAGCAGCTTAGGACTAGCGGGGAACAACGAGCAGTACTTC. Its translation: CASSLGLAGNNEQYF.

The V gene is TRBV6-2 or TRBV6-3, the J gene TRBJ2-1, with TRBD2 matching over 7 bases. CDR1 is MNHEY and CDR2 is SVGEGT in the germline V gene. The CDR3 consists of 16 residues. J lost 4 bases, V lost 6 bases, and 12 bases had no gene match. CDR3 sequence: CASSQPLRGEYNEQFF. The CDR3 region has the DNA TGTGCCAGCAGCCAACCCCTTCGGGGGGAATACAATGAGCAGTTCTTC.

Notes on this clone: Lacking the conserved final phenylalanine or tryptophan, this CDR3 likely reflects a read error. The limits of the CDR3 on the DNA are not certain, so only TCRdb's listed CDR3 is given. The rearrangement links TRBV29-1 to TRBJ2-7; the DNA was not compared with TRBD1, the D call given in the table. From its first to its last residue, the CDR3 has 11 amino acids. Germline loops: CDR1 SQVTM, CDR2 ANQGSEA. The CDR3 reads CSAGTGGRAAP.

This chain connects TRBV5-1 to TRBJ1-3, with TRBD1 matching 7 bases. The germline gives CDR1 SGHRS, CDR2 YFSETQ. The CDR3 loop spans 14 amino acids. V trimming: 3 bases; J trimming: 0 bases; junction bases outside the gene matches: 0. CDR3 nucleotides: TGCGCCAGCAGCTGGGACAGCTCTGGAAACACCATATATTTT. It yields the protein CASSWDSSGNTIYF.

V and J are TRBV7-8 and TRBJ1-1, with D tentatively TRBD1 (6 bases). The V and J ends lost 1 base and 4 bases respectively, with 13 bases between them. The CDR3 covers 15 residues. In germline, CDR1 is SGHVS, CDR2 FQNEAQ. The DNA of the CDR3 is TGTGCCAGCAGCTTAGAGGCCAGGGGAGTCACTGAAGCTTTCTTT. Translation gives CASSLEARGVTEAFF.

This rearrangement joins TRBV3-1 (or the pseudogene TRBV3-2) to TRBJ2-1; 11 bases align to TRBD2. Per germline, CDR1 LGHDT and CDR2 YNNKEL (reference sequence). The CDR3 covers 17 residues. Germline trimming cut 4 bases from V and 3 bases from J; bases unmatched to any gene: 8. This CDR3 is CASSPELAGGLYNEQFF. Written as DNA, the CDR3 is TGTGCCAGCAGCCCGGAGCTAGCGGGGGGACTCTACAATGAGCAGTTCTTC.

CDR3 sequence (DNA): TGCGCCAGCAGCTTGGGACAGGGTCGCGAGCAGTACTTC. Its translation: CASSLGQGREQYF. This chain connects TRBV5-1 to TRBJ2-7, with TRBD1 identical over 7 bases. J lost 6 bases, V lost 0 bases, and 3 bases had no gene match. The CDR3 contains 13 residues. CDR1 SGHRS and CDR2 YFSETQ come from the germline V gene. Using reference TRBV5-1 and TRBJ2-7 for the parts outside the CDR3, the full variable domain is KAGVTQTPRYLIKTRGQQVTLSCSPISGHRSVSWYQQTPGQGLQFLFEYFSETQRNKGNFPGRFSGRQFSNSRSEMNVSTLELGDSALYLCASSLGQGREQYFGPGTRLTVT.

The chain uses TRBV7-6 and TRBJ2-1; 10 bases align to TRBD2. V lost 2 bases and J lost 9; bases outside the gene matches: 7. The CDR3 covers 15 residues. The germline gives CDR1 SGHVS, CDR2 FNYEAQ. In DNA, the CDR3 is TGTGCCAGCAGCTTATTGAGCGGGGGGGGAAGTGAGCAGTTCTTC. This encodes CASSLLSGGGSEQFF.

This clone is a singleton in its sample. V and J are TRBV14 and TRBJ2-1; 8 nucleotides agree with TRBD1. Germline values: CDR1 SGHDN, CDR2 FVKESK. V gave up 4 bases and J gave up 2 bases; unmatched junction bases: 4. The CDR3 is made up of 15 amino acids. The CDR3 protein is CASSLSGGAYNEQFF. CDR3 nucleotides: TGTGCCAGCAGCCTTTCAGGGGGCGCCTACAATGAGCAGTTCTTC.

This clone is a singleton in its sample. The chain recombines TRBV11-2 with TRBJ1-5, with D unresolved. The CDR3 is made up of 13 amino acids. Germline-derived CDR1 and CDR2 are SGHAT and FQNNGV. V dropped 0 bases and J dropped 4 bases, with 4 bases sitting between them. CDR3 DNA sequence: TGTGCCAGCAGCTTAGACAGAAATCAGCCCCAGCATTTT. As protein: CASSLDRNQPQHF.

The chain couples TRBV15 to TRBJ1-2; D is possibly TRBD1 (6 bases). The germline CDR1 and CDR2 sequences are LNHNV and YYDKDF (reference sequence). V lost 2 bases and J lost 4, with 11 bases in between. The CDR3 covers 14 residues. DNA of the CDR3: TGTGCCACCAGCAGAAGGGGGACCCCCTATGGCTACACCTTC. Its translation: CATSRRGTPYGYTF.